The 23 T cell receptor beta chains below were found in one sample sequenced in a study of cytomegalovirus exposure and HLA in healthy donors. The PCR employed 60 Vbeta primers together with 13 Jbeta primers. Generated by immunoSEQ multiplex PCR, the TCRdb table keeps only in-frame clones and is missing some. The data hold 100,000 to 150,000 clones, with about three quarters observed a single time. The sequenced material came from PBMCs. These TCRs come from a man aged 25-40 years in good health and CMV-seronegative.

This chain links TRBV2 with TRBJ1-5; no clear D. Germline assignment: CDR1 SNHLY and CDR2 FYNNEI. The CDR3 sequence is 15 residues long. Trimming shortened V by 2 bases and J by 3 bases, and 11 bases separated the two germline ends. The CDR3 here is CASSEPVLANQPQHF. CDR3 coding DNA: TGTGCCAGCAGTGAACCCGTTTTAGCCAATCAGCCCCAGCATTTT.

This clone has a handful of counts. This rearrangement joins TRBV4-1 to TRBJ2-2, with TRBD2 matching over 9 bases. V trimming: 3 bases; J trimming: 5 bases; junction bases outside the gene matches: 13. This CDR3 contains 18 residues. CDR1 MGHRA and CDR2 YSYEKL come from the germline V gene. The CDR3 here is CASSHPGRAGGKTGELFF. The DNA of the CDR3 is TGCGCCAGCAGCCATCCGGGTAGGGCGGGGGGGAAGACCGGGGAGCTGTTTTTT.

V usage is TRBV6-1 and J usage is TRBJ2-5; 11 nucleotides align to TRBD2. The CDR3 extends over 14 amino acids. V gave up 5 bases and J gave up 4 bases; unmatched junction bases: 3. Germline V gene lookup returns CDR1 MNHNS and CDR2 SASEGT. The CDR3 sequence is CASSLAGGIETQYF. The CDR3 region has the DNA TGTGCCAGCAGTTTAGCGGGGGGGATAGAGACCCAGTACTTC.

The chain combines TRBV6-5 with TRBJ2-7; TRBD2 is a possible D gene (6 bases). CDR3 length equals 11 residues. V was shortened by 9 bases and J by 6 bases, with 12 bases between the two germline ends. Per germline, CDR1 MNHEY and CDR2 SVGAGI. The CDR3 sequence: CASSLGGEQYF. As DNA, the CDR3 is TGTGCCAGTTCTTTGGGGGGCGAGCAGTACTTC.

The chain joins TRBV7-9 to TRBJ1-2; D gene unclear. The CDR3 sequence is 13 residues long. CDR1 and CDR2 (germline): SEHNR, FQNEAQ (reference sequence). The ends were cut back, 1 base at V and 2 bases at J, with 5 bases in the middle. The CDR3 region is CASSLGVNYGYTF. CDR3 sequence (DNA): TGTGCCAGCAGCTTAGGAGTAAACTATGGCTACACCTTC.

Notes on this clone: A read error may produce the germline difference seen at one junction end. The rearrangement uses TRBV2 and TRBJ1-5; D gene uncertain. CDR3 size: 14 residues. CDR1 SNHLY and CDR2 FYNNEI come from the germline V gene. CDR3: CASGEQFGNQPQHF. CDR3 in DNA: TGTGCCAGCGGTGAACAGTTCGGCAATCAGCCCCAGCATTTT.

The gene calls are TRBV9 and TRBJ2-3; 7 nucleotides align to TRBD2. Germline loops: CDR1 SGDLS, CDR2 YYNGEE. Losses at the gene ends were 3 bases for V and 5 bases for J; bases not matched to a gene: 9. The CDR3 runs to 15 residues. The CDR3: CASSDSRTSGDTQYF. DNA for the CDR3: TGTGCCAGCAGCGATTCAAGGACTAGTGGAGATACGCAGTATTTT.

This clone was seen a few times. V gene TRBV5-1 combines with J gene TRBJ2-1, with D possibly TRBD2 on 6 matching bases. V lost 1 base to trimming and J lost 6 bases, with 11 bases between them. The CDR3 totals 14 residues. Per the germline V gene, CDR1 is SGHRS and CDR2 is YFSETQ. The CDR3: CASSLRVGGNEQFF. The CDR3 DNA sequence: TGCGCCAGCAGCTTGAGGGTCGGGGGCAATGAGCAGTTCTTC.

A word on this clone: Germline and junction disagree at one end, which may indicate a read error. The CDR3 protein is CASSRDSTLEKLFF. CDR3 bases: TGTGCCAGCAGCCGGGACAGCACCCTTGAAAAGCTGTTTTTT. The J gene is TRBJ1-4, the V gene TRBV7-9, with TRBD1 matching over 7 bases. This CDR3 is 14 amino acids long. The germline gives CDR1 SEHNR, CDR2 FQNEAQ (reference sequence). The full variable domain, rest sourced from reference TRBV7-9 and TRBJ1-4, is DTGVSQNPRHKITKRGQNVTFRCDPISEHNRLYWYRQTLGQGPEFLTYFQNEAQLEKSRLLSDRFSAERPKGSFSTLEIQRTEQGDSAMYLCASSRDSTLEKLFFGSGTQLSVL.

The CDR3: CASSLDRIIGDPHNYGYTF. CDR3 DNA sequence: TGTGCCAGCAGCTTAGATCGTATTATCGGGGATCCTCATAACTATGGCTACACCTTC. The rearrangement joins TRBV11-2 to TRBJ1-2; D gene ambiguous. The CDR3 has 19 residues. V lost 0 bases, J lost 1 base, and 21 bases lay in between. Germline values: CDR1 SGHAT, CDR2 FQNNGV.

V usage is TRBV7-9 and J usage is TRBJ2-2; D may be TRBD1 (5 bases). The CDR3 runs 12 residues. Germline CDR1 and CDR2: SEHNR and FQNEAQ (reference sequence). Trimming removed 9 bases from V and 3 bases from J, with 8 bases in between. In DNA, the CDR3 is TGTGCCAGAGGGGTAGACACCGGGGAGCTGTTTTTT. Its translation: CARGVDTGELFF.

The genes are TRBV4-1 and TRBJ2-5, with TRBD2 matching over 7 bases. Germline CDR1 is MGHRA and CDR2 is YSYEKL. CDR3 length: 16 residues. V shed 1 base and J 4 bases; nucleotides not matched to a gene: 9. This CDR3 reads CASSQAERGPLETQYF. The DNA for the CDR3 is TGCGCCAGCAGCCAAGCCGAGCGGGGACCACTAGAGACCCAGTACTTC.

The chain joins TRBV19 to TRBJ2-1; 11 nucleotides align to TRBD1. CDR3 size: 19 residues. V lost 7 bases and J lost 4; bases outside the gene matches: 18. Germline assignment: CDR1 LNHDA and CDR2 SQIVND (reference sequence). CDR3 sequence reads: CASKAVGQGALTPYNEQFF. CDR3 in DNA: TGTGCCAGTAAGGCTGTCGGACAGGGGGCCCTGACCCCATACAATGAGCAGTTCTTC.

The genes are TRBV6-5 and TRBJ1-2; 8 bases fit TRBD1. The length of the CDR3 is 11 residues. Trimming cost V 7 bases and J 7 bases; bases outside gene matches: 2. CDR1 and CDR2 (germline): MNHEY, SVGAGI. DNA of the CDR3: TGTGCCAGCAAGACAGGGGCTGGCTACACCTTC. This codes for CASKTGAGYTF.

The sample holds a few counts of this clone. The chain employs TRBV7-2 and TRBJ2-3, with 7 bases fitting TRBD1. Trimming removed 5 bases from V and 4 bases from J; junction bases left unmatched: 15. The V gene's germline CDR1 is SGHTA and CDR2 FQGNSA. The length of the CDR3 is 17 residues. The CDR3 here is CASSPGTRRGFADTQYF. In DNA, the CDR3 is TGTGCCAGCAGCCCCGGGACCCGCAGGGGGTTCGCAGATACGCAGTATTTT.

This sequence joins TRBV7-9 and TRBJ2-3; TRBD2 matches 7 bases. This CDR3 comprises 15 residues. Germline V gene sequence: CDR1 SEHNR, CDR2 FQNEAQ (reference sequence). V shed 4 bases, J shed 4 bases, and the junction held 8 bases outside the gene matches. The CDR3 here is CASSSGTTHADTQYF. CDR3 bases: TGTGCCAGCAGCTCGGGGACTACCCACGCAGATACGCAGTATTTT.

The chain couples TRBV27 to TRBJ2-2; the D gene is possibly TRBD2 (6 bases). This CDR3 comprises 18 residues. V shed 6 bases and J shed 1 base, with 21 bases lying between them. The V gene's germline CDR1 is MNHEY and CDR2 SMNVEV (reference sequence). In DNA, the CDR3 is TGTGCCAGCAGCCCTAGGGGCTCCGGGACTGAGAACACCGGGGAGCTGTTTTTT. It encodes CASSPRGSGTENTGELFF.

The rearrangement uses TRBV11-1 and TRBJ2-5, with 7 positions matching TRBD2. Per germline, CDR1 SGHAT and CDR2 FQDESV (reference sequence). With 5 bases clipped from V and 1 base from J, the junction kept 7 bases outside the gene matches. The CDR3 covers 15 residues. CDR3 loop: CASSLGRVGQETQYF. CDR3 DNA: TGTGCCAGCAGCCTTGGGAGGGTGGGCCAAGAGACCCAGTACTTC.

For the CDR3, the DNA is TGTGCCAGCAGCTCGCAGGGAACCTATAATTCACCCCTCCACTTT. Its protein is CASSSQGTYNSPLHF. The chain carries TRBV7-9 and TRBJ1-6; TRBD1 might be the D (5 bases). Germline-derived CDR1 and CDR2 are SEHNR and FQNEAQ (reference sequence). This CDR3 spans 15 amino acids. V was clipped by 4 bases and J by 2 bases, with 9 bases between them.

The chain links TRBV2 to TRBJ1-1; a weak D match, TRBD1 (6 bases). The germline V gene has CDR1 SNHLY and CDR2 FYNNEI. Deletions cut 7 bases from V and 0 bases from J, with 9 bases between. This CDR3 is built from 13 residues. CDR3 sequence (DNA): TGTGCCAGCACCAAGGGGGTGAACACTGAAGCTTTCTTT. It is translated as CASTKGVNTEAFF.

Comments on this clone: One junction end disagrees with the germline gene, perhaps due to a read error. This chain joins TRBV7-9 and TRBJ1-2, with TRBD1 matching 7 bases. Per germline, CDR1 SEHNR and CDR2 FQNEAQ (reference sequence). The CDR3 runs to 15 residues. This CDR3 reads CASSLHPGTEYGHTF. CDR3 bases: TGTGCCAGCAGCTTACATCCGGGGACAGAGTATGGCCACACCTTC.

This chain joins TRBV5-1 and TRBJ2-1, with 15 nucleotides matching TRBD2. The CDR3 runs 17 residues. V shed 4 bases and J 3 bases; nucleotides not matched to a gene: 5. Germline V gene data show CDR1 as SGHRS and CDR2 as YFSETQ. The CDR3 is CASSPGLAGGGYNEQFF. DNA for the CDR3: TGCGCCAGCAGCCCGGGACTAGCGGGGGGTGGCTACAATGAGCAGTTCTTC.

This rearrangement joins TRBV5-1 to TRBJ1-5; maybe TRBD1 (6 bases). This CDR3 spans 17 amino acids. Trimming removed 1 base at V and 0 bases at J, with 14 bases between. Germline values: CDR1 SGHRS, CDR2 YFSETQ. CDR3 DNA sequence: TGCGCCAGCAGCTTGTCGCAGGGGACGTATAGCAATCAGCCCCAGCATTTT. It encodes CASSLSQGTYSNQPQHF. Drawing the rest from reference TRBV5-1 and TRBJ1-5, the complete variable domain is KAGVTQTPRYLIKTRGQQVTLSCSPISGHRSVSWYQQTPGQGLQFLFEYFSETQRNKGNFPGRFSGRQFSNSRSEMNVSTLELGDSALYLCASSLSQGTYSNQPQHFGDGTRLSIL.